This T cell receptor beta chain was recovered during a study of T cells in Graves' hyperthyroidism and ophthalmopathy. Study-wide points: Ophthalmopathy cases were set apart from stable hyperthyroidism by a 13 V-J model. The model's output predicted ophthalmopathy at a median of about 6.5 months prior to onset.

This clonotype was picked up a small number of times. Its antigen is unknown. Exclusion followed for patients with uncontrolled infection, other autoimmune disease, pregnancy or lactation. Trimming shortened V by 5 bases and J by 6 bases, and 11 bases separated the two germline ends. The CDR3 extends over 12 amino acids. RNA transcripts yielded amplified TCR beta CDR3 regions. In the first-round RT-PCR of the TCR CDR3, the HTBI primer set was used. Each CDR3 protein gets one entry after TCRdb re-called the multiplex PCR reads with MiXCR. This table holds 300,000 to 450,000 distinct CDR3 sequences, under 15% found once.

The chain couples TRBV12-3 or TRBV12-4 to TRBJ2-7, with D uncertain. This TCR was recovered from a woman in her thirties with Graves' hyperthyroidism. Input material: blood. The CDR3 sequence is CASSPGYLEQYF. CDR3 bases: TGTGCCAGCAGTCCTGGCTATCTCGAGCAGTACTTC.